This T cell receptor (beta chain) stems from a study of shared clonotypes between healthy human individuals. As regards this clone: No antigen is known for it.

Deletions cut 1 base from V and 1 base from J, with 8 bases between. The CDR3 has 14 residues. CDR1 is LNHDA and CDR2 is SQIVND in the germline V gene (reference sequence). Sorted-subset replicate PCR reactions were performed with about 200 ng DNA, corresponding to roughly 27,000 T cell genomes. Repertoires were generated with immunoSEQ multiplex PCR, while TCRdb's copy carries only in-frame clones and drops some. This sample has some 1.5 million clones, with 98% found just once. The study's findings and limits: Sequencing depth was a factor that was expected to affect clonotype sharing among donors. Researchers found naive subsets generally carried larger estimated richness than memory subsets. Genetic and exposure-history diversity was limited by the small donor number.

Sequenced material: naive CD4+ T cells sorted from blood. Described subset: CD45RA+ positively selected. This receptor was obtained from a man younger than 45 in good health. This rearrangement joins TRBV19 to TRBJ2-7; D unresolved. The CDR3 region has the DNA TGTGCCAGTAGTATAGCCGGTTTGTCCTACGAGCAGTACTTC. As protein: CASSIAGLSYEQYF.